A selection of T cell receptor beta chains follows, all from one sample in a study of cytomegalovirus exposure and HLA in healthy donors. Profiled with immunoSEQ multiplex PCR; TCRdb holds only in-frame clones, not every one. The table includes about 83,000 clones, 70% to 75% detected once. The sequenced sample consisted of PBMCs. The receptors were gathered from a man aged 60 to 69 in good health and CMV-seronegative. CDR3s include the opening cysteine and the closing phenylalanine or tryptophan. Each record gives: D gene, clone size, J gene, V gene, CDR3 DNA, CDR3 protein. The D gene is left open where the match is weak. Only part of the rows carry a size: once, few, many, or a class if the clone is expanded.

D gene: TRBD2; clone size: few; J gene: TRBJ2-5; V gene: TRBV10-3; CDR3 DNA: TGTGCCATCAGTGAGGGCCAGCGGGGGGGTCCCCAAGAGACCCAGTACTTC; CDR3 protein: CAISEGQRGGPQETQYF
D gene: TRBD2; clone size: -; J gene: TRBJ2-2; V gene: TRBV29-1; CDR3 DNA: TGCAGCGCTCTCGGGACTAGCGGCCACACCGGGGAGCTGTTTTTT; CDR3 protein: CSALGTSGHTGELFF
D gene: TRBD1; clone size: -; J gene: TRBJ2-7; V gene: TRBV14; CDR3 DNA: TGTGCCAGCAGCCCTAGGGACAGGGTCTTCTACGAGCAGTACTTC; CDR3 protein: CASSPRDRVFYEQYF
D gene: -; clone size: -; J gene: TRBJ1-5; V gene: TRBV6-1; CDR3 DNA: TGTGCCAGCAGTGAACAGGGTAGGGGGAGCAATCAGCCCCAGCATTTT; CDR3 protein: CASSEQGRGSNQPQHF
D gene: TRBD2; clone size: -; J gene: TRBJ2-3; V gene: TRBV7-9; CDR3 DNA: TGTTCCAGCAGCATTAGCGGGGGGGGCACAGATACGCAGTATTTT; CDR3 protein: CSSSISGGGTDTQYF
D gene: TRBD1; clone size: -; J gene: TRBJ1-2; V gene: TRBV19; CDR3 DNA: TGTGCCAGTAGTGCACGGACAGGGGAAAGCTATGGCTACACCTTC; CDR3 protein: CASSARTGESYGYTF
D gene: -; clone size: -; J gene: TRBJ1-3; V gene: TRBV7-9; CDR3 DNA: TGTTCCGGCCAGTGGGGGGACACCATATATTTT; CDR3 protein: CSGQWGDTIYF
D gene: -; clone size: -; J gene: TRBJ1-5; V gene: TRBV2; CDR3 DNA: TGTGCCAGCAGTGTCGACGGGGAACTAAATCAGCCCCAGCATTTT; CDR3 protein: CASSVDGELNQPQHF
D gene: -; clone size: -; J gene: TRBJ1-4; V gene: TRBV12-5; CDR3 DNA: TGTGCTAGTGGTTTGCCCTGGACGGGAGGGGCAACTAATGAAAAACTGTTTTTT; CDR3 protein: CASGLPWTGGATNEKLFF
D gene: TRBD2; clone size: -; J gene: TRBJ2-5; V gene: TRBV5-4; CDR3 DNA: TGTGCCAGCAGCTTTGCTAGCGGGGCAGCAGAGACCCAGTACTTC; CDR3 protein: CASSFASGAAETQYF
D gene: TRBD1; clone size: -; J gene: TRBJ1-1; V gene: TRBV14; CDR3 DNA: TGTGCCAGCAGCCAACAGGGGGCTCTGGGCACTGAAGCTTTCTTT; CDR3 protein: CASSQQGALGTEAFF
D gene: -; clone size: -; J gene: TRBJ1-6; V gene: TRBV6-1; CDR3 DNA: TGTGCCAGCAGGGCGGGCTTCGGGAGGGGTTCACCCCTCCACTTT; CDR3 protein: CASRAGFGRGSPLHF
D gene: TRBD1; clone size: -; J gene: TRBJ1-3; V gene: TRBV7-3; CDR3 DNA: TGTGCCAGGTGGGACAGTCCCAGCTCTGGAAACACCATATATTTT; CDR3 protein: CARWDSPSSGNTIYF
D gene: TRBD2; clone size: -; J gene: TRBJ2-1; V gene: TRBV6-4; CDR3 DNA: TGTGCCAGCAGTGACTCGTTTGCGGGGGATTACAATGAGCAGTTCTTC; CDR3 protein: CASSDSFAGDYNEQFF
D gene: -; clone size: few; J gene: TRBJ2-7; V gene: TRBV6-5; CDR3 DNA: TGTGCCAGCAGACTTGCATACTCCTACGAGCAGTACTTC; CDR3 protein: CASRLAYSYEQYF
D gene: -; clone size: -; J gene: TRBJ1-2; V gene: TRBV7-8; CDR3 DNA: TGTGCCAGCAGCTTAGGACAGTATGGCTACACCTTC; CDR3 protein: CASSLGQYGYTF
D gene: -; clone size: -; J gene: TRBJ1-2; V gene: TRBV4-2; CDR3 DNA: TGTGCCAGCAGCCAAGGCGGGGTCGGGGACTATGGCTACACCTTC; CDR3 protein: CASSQGGVGDYGYTF
D gene: TRBD2; clone size: -; J gene: TRBJ2-1; V gene: TRBV5-5; CDR3 DNA: TGTGCCAGCAGCTTGGGAGGCGGCGGGGGGGGATACAATGAGCAGTTCTTC; CDR3 protein: CASSLGGGGGGYNEQFF
D gene: TRBD2; clone size: -; J gene: TRBJ2-7; V gene: TRBV10-3; CDR3 DNA: TGTGCCATCAGTGAGCGGGGGGGCGGCAACGAGCAGTACTTC; CDR3 protein: CAISERGGGNEQYF
D gene: TRBD2; clone size: -; J gene: TRBJ2-3; V gene: TRBV4-2; CDR3 DNA: TGTGCCAGCAGCAAAAAGGCCCGGGGGGGCCCAGATACGCAGTATTTT; CDR3 protein: CASSKKARGGPDTQYF
D gene: TRBD1; clone size: once; J gene: TRBJ2-7; V gene: TRBV30; CDR3 DNA: TGTGCCTGGAGTGCCAGGGGGCTGGGGGAGCAGTACTTC; CDR3 protein: CAWSARGLGEQYF
D gene: -; clone size: once; J gene: TRBJ1-5; V gene: TRBV19; CDR3 DNA: TGTGCCAGCAGGGTAGGAAGTCTCTCACAGGGTCGGCCCCAGCATTTT; CDR3 protein: CASRVGSLSQGRPQHF
D gene: TRBD2; clone size: -; J gene: TRBJ2-7; V gene: TRBV5-6; CDR3 DNA: TGTGCCAGCAGCTTGGTAGGCGGGGGATACGAGCAGTACTTC; CDR3 protein: CASSLVGGGYEQYF
D gene: -; clone size: -; J gene: TRBJ2-2; V gene: TRBV6-5; CDR3 DNA: TGTGCCAGCAGTTACTCGAGTTGGTTAACCGGGGAGCTGTTTTTT; CDR3 protein: CASSYSSWLTGELFF
D gene: TRBD2; clone size: -; J gene: TRBJ2-3; V gene: TRBV18; CDR3 DNA: TGTGCCAGCTCACCCTTAGCGGGGGGTAACACAGATACGCAGTATTTT; CDR3 protein: CASSPLAGGNTDTQYF
D gene: -; clone size: -; J gene: TRBJ2-3; V gene: TRBV28; CDR3 DNA: TGTGCCAGCAGTGGAAGGAGGATAAGCACAGATACGCAGTATTTT; CDR3 protein: CASSGRRISTDTQYF
D gene: TRBD1; clone size: few; J gene: TRBJ1-2; V gene: TRBV6-1; CDR3 DNA: TGTGCCAGCACCGCGTCGGACAGGTTCTATGGCTACACTTTC; CDR3 protein: CASTASDRFYGYTF
D gene: -; clone size: -; J gene: TRBJ1-2; V gene: TRBV7-9; CDR3 DNA: TGTGCCAGCAGTCCACAGGGCTATGGCTACACCTTC; CDR3 protein: CASSPQGYGYTF
D gene: -; clone size: -; J gene: TRBJ2-7; V gene: TRBV5-1; CDR3 DNA: TGCGCCAGCAGCTTGGGGGTCCCCCCAAACTACGAGCAGTACTTC; CDR3 protein: CASSLGVPPNYEQYF
D gene: -; clone size: -; J gene: TRBJ1-1; V gene: TRBV2; CDR3 DNA: TGTGCCAGCCCCCGGGGGGGGGAAGCTTTCTTT; CDR3 protein: CASPRGGEAFF
D gene: TRBD2; clone size: once; J gene: TRBJ2-7; V gene: TRBV2; CDR3 DNA: TGTGCCAGCAGTGGATCCGGGACTACCCTCCTAGAGCAGTACTTC; CDR3 protein: CASSGSGTTLLEQYF
D gene: -; clone size: -; J gene: TRBJ1-4; V gene: TRBV30; CDR3 DNA: TGTGCCTGGAAAGGAGGACAGAGTAATGAAAAACTGTTTTTT; CDR3 protein: CAWKGGQSNEKLFF
D gene: TRBD2; clone size: -; J gene: TRBJ2-2; V gene: TRBV7-2; CDR3 DNA: TGTGCCAGCAGCTTACGGTTTTGGCTAGCGGAGGCCGGGGAGCTGTTTTTT; CDR3 protein: CASSLRFWLAEAGELFF
D gene: -; clone size: -; J gene: TRBJ1-1; V gene: TRBV10-2; CDR3 DNA: TGCGCCAGCAGTGAAGGTGGCGGCTTCGGACACCACACTGAAGCTTTCTTT; CDR3 protein: CASSEGGGFGHHTEAFF
D gene: -; clone size: -; J gene: TRBJ2-5; V gene: TRBV9; CDR3 DNA: TGTGCCAGCAGCGTAGAGGTGGCTCCGGGGACCCAGTACTTC; CDR3 protein: CASSVEVAPGTQYF
D gene: -; clone size: -; J gene: TRBJ1-1; V gene: TRBV11-2; CDR3 DNA: TGTGCCAGCAGCTGGACAGCGAACACTGAAGCTTTCTTT; CDR3 protein: CASSWTANTEAFF
D gene: -; clone size: -; J gene: TRBJ2-1; V gene: TRBV6-4; CDR3 DNA: TGTGCCAGCAGTGACTCCGCGATTACAGGCTACAATGAGCAGTTCTTC; CDR3 protein: CASSDSAITGYNEQFF
D gene: TRBD1; clone size: -; J gene: TRBJ2-7; V gene: TRBV5-6; CDR3 DNA: TGTGCCAGCAGCTGGAGAGACGGGACAGGTTCCTACGAGCAGTACTTC; CDR3 protein: CASSWRDGTGSYEQYF
D gene: TRBD1; clone size: -; J gene: TRBJ1-5; V gene: TRBV7-9; CDR3 DNA: TGTGCCAGCAGCTTAGCCGGGACAGGGGGGGGGAGCAATCAGCCCCAGCATTTT; CDR3 protein: CASSLAGTGGGSNQPQHF
D gene: TRBD2; clone size: -; J gene: TRBJ2-3; V gene: TRBV9; CDR3 DNA: TGTGCCAGCAGTCGTAGTGGTAGCGGGGGGGTCACAGATACGCAGTATTTT; CDR3 protein: CASSRSGSGGVTDTQYF
D gene: TRBD1; clone size: -; J gene: TRBJ2-7; V gene: TRBV7-2; CDR3 DNA: TGTGCCAGCAGGGGACAGGGGTCCGAGCAGTACTTC; CDR3 protein: CASRGQGSEQYF
D gene: TRBD2; clone size: -; J gene: TRBJ2-1; V gene: TRBV18; CDR3 DNA: TGTGCCAGCTCACCACCTAGCGGGGGGGTGTACAATGAGCAGTTCTTC; CDR3 protein: CASSPPSGGVYNEQFF
D gene: -; clone size: few; J gene: TRBJ1-1; V gene: TRBV5-1; CDR3 DNA: TGCGCCAGCAGCTTGACAGACGACACTGAAGCTTTCTTT; CDR3 protein: CASSLTDDTEAFF
D gene: -; clone size: -; J gene: TRBJ1-4; V gene: TRBV6-1; CDR3 DNA: TGTGCCAGCGGTTTGGCGGCTACTAATGAAAAACTGTTTTTT; CDR3 protein: CASGLAATNEKLFF
D gene: TRBD1; clone size: -; J gene: TRBJ1-1; V gene: TRBV7-8; CDR3 DNA: TGTGCCAGCAGCCGGACAGGGGGGGACACTGAAGCTTTCTTT; CDR3 protein: CASSRTGGDTEAFF
D gene: TRBD1; clone size: -; J gene: TRBJ1-5; V gene: TRBV19; CDR3 DNA: TGTGCCATTAAAAGGACAGGCCGTAATCAGCCCCAGCATTTT; CDR3 protein: CAIKRTGRNQPQHF
D gene: TRBD1; clone size: few; J gene: TRBJ1-6; V gene: TRBV2; CDR3 DNA: TGTGCCAGCTCTGTCGGGACAGGGTATTCACCCCTCCACTTT; CDR3 protein: CASSVGTGYSPLHF
D gene: -; clone size: once; J gene: TRBJ1-3; V gene: TRBV10-3; CDR3 DNA: TGTGCCATCAGGGCGGACAACTCTGGAAACACCATATATTTT; CDR3 protein: CAIRADNSGNTIYF
D gene: TRBD2; clone size: -; J gene: TRBJ2-7; V gene: TRBV6-1; CDR3 DNA: TGTGCCAGCAGTGAAGGTGGGGGGGGAGGCTACGAGCAGTACTTC; CDR3 protein: CASSEGGGGGYEQYF
D gene: TRBD1; clone size: few; J gene: TRBJ1-5; V gene: TRBV27; CDR3 DNA: TGTGCCAGCAGTTTTCGACAGGGGGCGGGTCAGCCCCAGCATTTT; CDR3 protein: CASSFRQGAGQPQHF
D gene: TRBD1; clone size: -; J gene: TRBJ2-7; V gene: TRBV25-1; CDR3 DNA: TGTGCCAGCAGTGATTCCAGGGGGCCCTACGAGCAGTACTTC; CDR3 protein: CASSDSRGPYEQYF
D gene: TRBD1; clone size: -; J gene: TRBJ1-2; V gene: TRBV6-1; CDR3 DNA: TGTGCCAGCAGCGAACCGGGACAGGGTAACTATGGCTACACCTTC; CDR3 protein: CASSEPGQGNYGYTF
D gene: -; clone size: -; J gene: TRBJ1-1; V gene: TRBV23-1; CDR3 DNA: TGCGCCAGCAGTCACCGTCCGACGGGGGTGAACACTGAAGCTTTCTTT; CDR3 protein: CASSHRPTGVNTEAFF